The 18 T cell receptor beta chains in this list originate from one sample, sequenced in a study of technical replicates of blood from a handful of donors. Profiled with immunoSEQ multiplex PCR; TCRdb holds only in-frame clones, not every one. The sample lists more than 70,000 clones, 96% occurring once. Sample: T cells isolated from PBMCs. The receptors were sampled from a human donor in good health.

This clone has just one count. The rearrangement joins TRBV19 to TRBJ2-7; D remains ambiguous. Germline lookup yields CDR1 LNHDA and CDR2 SQIVND (reference sequence). V was pared by 3 bases and J by 1 base, with 13 bases between. This CDR3 is 15 amino acids long. CDR3: CASSIAPGTSYEQYF. The CDR3 nucleotides read TGTGCCAGTAGTATCGCCCCGGGTACATCCTACGAGCAGTACTTC. Together with reference TRBV19 and TRBJ2-7, the CDR3 gives the full variable domain: DGGITQSPKYLFRKEGQNVTLSCEQNLNHDAMYWYRQDPGQGLRLIYYSQIVNDFQKGDIAEGYSVSREKKESFPLTVTSAQKNPTAFYLCASSIAPGTSYEQYFGPGTRLTVT.

V is TRBV11-2 and J is TRBJ2-7, with TRBD1 matching over 7 bases. CDR1 and CDR2 from the germline V gene are SGHAT and FQNNGV. CDR3 size: 14 residues. Trimming removed 4 bases from V and 3 bases from J; junction bases left unmatched: 6. The CDR3 protein is CASSSQGSRYEQYF. The CDR3 DNA reads as TGTGCCAGCAGCTCACAGGGGTCTCGCTACGAGCAGTACTTC.

This chain uses TRBV6-5 with TRBJ1-5, with D tentatively TRBD1 (6 bases). Trimming shortened V by 5 bases and J by 6 bases, and 17 bases separated the two germline ends. This CDR3 contains 15 residues. The V gene's germline CDR1 is MNHEY and CDR2 SVGAGI. In nucleotides, the CDR3 is TGTGCCAGCAGTCAACAACAGGGACGGGGTCAGCCCCAGCATTTT. It yields the protein CASSQQQGRGQPQHF.

This chain joins TRBV9 and TRBJ2-5, with 10 bases aligning to TRBD2. This CDR3 has 15 amino acids. Germline V gene lookup returns CDR1 SGDLS and CDR2 YYNGEE. The V gene end was trimmed by 9 bases and the J gene end by 1 base; junction bases not matched to a gene: 9. CDR3 residues: CATASAGGAQETQYF. The CDR3, as DNA: TGTGCCACCGCCTCAGCGGGAGGGGCCCAAGAGACCCAGTACTTC.

This clone was recorded once. This sample also contains other DNA sequences that code for the same CDR3. The chain carries TRBV4-2 and TRBJ1-1; TRBD1 agrees at 7 bases. Germline V lookup: CDR1 LGHNA, CDR2 YNFKEQ. V lost 0 bases and J lost 5; bases outside the gene matches: 12. The CDR3 contains 17 residues. DNA for the CDR3: TGTGCCAGCAGCCAAGATACGAGGGGGCGGTTGGGAACTGAAGCTTTCTTT. Protein sequence: CASSQDTRGRLGTEAFF.

This chain connects TRBV6-5 to TRBJ2-1; 12 bases are shared with TRBD2. J gave up 4 bases and V 6 bases, and 4 bases lay outside the gene matches. From germline, CDR1 is MNHEY and CDR2 SVGAGI. The CDR3 runs 15 residues. In DNA, the CDR3 is TGTGCCAGCAGGGCCGGGACTAGCGGGTACAATGAGCAGTTCTTC. Residues: CASRAGTSGYNEQFF.

The V and J genes are TRBV4-2 and TRBJ2-5, with 9 bases fitting TRBD2. Looked up from germline, CDR1 is LGHNA and CDR2 is YNFKEQ. The V gene end was trimmed by 0 bases and the J gene end by 1 base; junction bases not matched to a gene: 3. The CDR3 loop spans 16 amino acids. The CDR3 sequence: CASSQEGGRAQETQYF. Written as DNA, the CDR3 is TGTGCCAGCAGCCAAGAAGGCGGGAGGGCCCAAGAGACCCAGTACTTC.

This rearrangement joins TRBV9 to TRBJ2-1; D call uncertain. The CDR3 loop spans 15 amino acids. Trimming removed 0 bases at V and 5 bases at J, with 12 bases between. The germline V gene has CDR1 SGDLS and CDR2 YYNGEE. This CDR3 is CASSVAPVEDNEQFF. CDR3 coding DNA: TGTGCCAGCAGCGTAGCTCCCGTAGAGGACAATGAGCAGTTCTTC.

The chain employs TRBV6-5 and TRBJ1-1; weak D call: TRBD1 (6 bases). Trimming pared 0 bases from V and 4 bases from J, leaving 9 bases between. CDR3 size: 14 residues. Germline CDR1 MNHEY, CDR2 SVGAGI. The CDR3 spells CASSYSQGLTEAFF. The CDR3 nucleotides are TGTGCCAGCAGTTACTCCCAGGGGCTCACTGAAGCTTTCTTT.

The rearrangement uses TRBV28 and TRBJ2-7, with 8 bases that match TRBD1. The V gene's germline CDR1 is MDHEN and CDR2 SYDVKM. CDR3 length equals 17 residues. Trimming took 4 bases from V and 7 from J; bases not matched to a gene: 18. The CDR3 sequence: CASSSPGAGGRSGEQYF. The CDR3 coding sequence is TGTGCCAGCAGTTCCCCTGGTGCAGGGGGCCGGTCGGGGGAGCAGTACTTC.

This chain uses TRBV5-4 with TRBJ2-7; 7 positions agree with TRBD1. The V and J ends lost 4 bases and 2 bases, in that order; junction bases with no gene match: 3. The CDR3 runs to 13 residues. Germline loops: CDR1 SGHNT, CDR2 YYREEE (reference sequence). The CDR3 DNA reads TGTGCCAGCAGCAGAGGGACAGCCTACGAGCAGTACTTC. This translates into CASSRGTAYEQYF. Full variable domain (outside the CDR3, taken from reference TRBV5-4 and TRBJ2-7): ETGVTQSPTHLIKTRGQQVTLRCSSQSGHNTVSWYQQALGQGPQFIFQYYREEENGRGNFPPRFSGLQFPNYSSELNVNALELDDSALYLCASSRGTAYEQYFGPGTRLTVT.

The rearrangement links TRBV5-4 to TRBJ2-7; 8 bases match TRBD1. V dropped 1 base and J dropped 7; count of bases not matched to a gene: 16. Germline loops: CDR1 SGHNT, CDR2 YYREEE (reference sequence). The CDR3 consists of 17 residues. As DNA, the CDR3 is TGTGCCAGCAGCTTGAAAGGTTCGGACAGGGAATCGTATGAGCAGTACTTC. It is translated as CASSLKGSDRESYEQYF.

The chain recombines TRBV5-1 with TRBJ2-7; D unresolved. Germline V gives CDR1 SGHRS, CDR2 YFSETQ. The CDR3 consists of 12 residues. Trimming took 2 bases from V and 4 from J, leaving 7 bases between them. The chain's CDR3 is CASSLSRYEQYF. The CDR3 region has the DNA TGCGCCAGCAGCTTAAGTAGATACGAGCAGTACTTC.

This chain joins TRBV29-1 and TRBJ2-3, with 7 bases that match TRBD2. V lost 4 bases to trimming and J lost 2 bases; unmatched junction nucleotides: 9. This CDR3 has 15 residues. From germline, CDR1 is SQVTM and CDR2 ANQGSEA. The CDR3 is CSVVGRLAVTDTQYF. CDR3 nucleotide sequence: TGCAGCGTTGTTGGCCGGCTAGCGGTCACAGATACGCAGTATTTT.

The chain couples TRBV4-2 to TRBJ2-1; 11 nucleotides agree with TRBD2. V shed 4 bases and J 0 bases; nucleotides not matched to a gene: 8. The CDR3 length is 18 residues. Germline lookup yields CDR1 LGHNA and CDR2 YNFKEQ. CDR3 nucleotide sequence: TGTGCCAGCAGCCGATTGGGACTAGCGGAGAGCTCCTACAATGAGCAGTTCTTC. It is translated as CASSRLGLAESSYNEQFF.

The rearrangement uses TRBV10-3 and TRBJ1-2; unclear D gene. The CDR3 extends over 12 amino acids. Germline loops: CDR1 ENHRY, CDR2 SYGVKD. V was trimmed by 2 bases and J by 4 bases, leaving 5 bases between them. In DNA form, the CDR3 reads TGTGCCATCAGTGAGGTTCTCTATGGCTACACCTTC. It translates to CAISEVLYGYTF.

A single count supports this clone. The chain joins TRBV5-4 to TRBJ2-5; D ambiguous. Looked up from germline, CDR1 is SGHNT and CDR2 is YYREEE (reference sequence). V was clipped by 0 bases and J by 9 bases, with 9 bases between them. The CDR3 has 12 residues. CDR3 nucleotide sequence: TGTGCCAGCAGCTTGGGATTCGAGGCCCAGTACTTC. Translated: CASSLGFEAQYF.

The chain recombines TRBV4-1 with TRBJ2-5; D ambiguous. CDR3 length: 15 residues. Trimming removed 2 bases from V and 4 bases from J, with 14 bases in between. Per germline, CDR1 MGHRA and CDR2 YSYEKL. The CDR3 nucleotides are TGCGCCAGCAGCCAAAGCATTTTGGCAGGAGAGACCCAGTACTTC. Its protein product is CASSQSILAGETQYF.